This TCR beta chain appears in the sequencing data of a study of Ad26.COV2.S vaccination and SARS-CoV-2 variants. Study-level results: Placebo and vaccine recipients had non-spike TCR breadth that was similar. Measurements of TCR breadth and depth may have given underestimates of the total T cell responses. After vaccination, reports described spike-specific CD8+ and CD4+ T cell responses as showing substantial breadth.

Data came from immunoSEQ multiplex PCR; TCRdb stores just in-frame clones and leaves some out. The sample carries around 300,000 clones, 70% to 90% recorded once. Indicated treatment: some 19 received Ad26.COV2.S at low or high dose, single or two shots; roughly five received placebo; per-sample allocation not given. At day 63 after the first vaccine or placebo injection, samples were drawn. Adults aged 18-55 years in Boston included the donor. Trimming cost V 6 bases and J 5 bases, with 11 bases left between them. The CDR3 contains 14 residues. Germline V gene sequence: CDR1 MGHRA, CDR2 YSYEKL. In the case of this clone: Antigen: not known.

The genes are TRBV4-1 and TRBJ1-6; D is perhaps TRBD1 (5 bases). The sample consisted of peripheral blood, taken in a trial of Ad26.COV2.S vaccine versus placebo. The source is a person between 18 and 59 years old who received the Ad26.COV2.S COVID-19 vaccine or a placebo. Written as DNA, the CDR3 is TGCGCCAGCAGAACGGGACCCAATAATTCACCCCTCCACTTT. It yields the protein CASRTGPNNSPLHF.